Below, 18 T cell receptor beta chains from the same sample are listed, as sequenced in a study of shared clonotypes between healthy human individuals. The method was immunoSEQ multiplex PCR; TCRdb's version includes in-frame clones alone and lacks a portion of them. There are a few million clones in the sample; roughly 93% occur only once, and 1.5% to 2% lies in the top ten. Positive CCR7 selection of CD45RO-negative cells yielded the naive CD8 cells, and terminally differentiated effector memory CD45RA+ cells were excluded. The sample taken for sequencing was naive CD8+ T cells from PBMCs. These receptor sequences come from a man aged 18 to 30 in good health. Some clones in this sample may be carry-over from other donors' samples.

The rearrangement links TRBV12-5 to TRBJ1-1; D gene uncertain. Germline values: CDR1 LGHNT, CDR2 FRNRAP. V gave up 1 base and J gave up 5 bases, with 8 bases separating them. This CDR3 spans 13 amino acids. CDR3 in DNA: TGTGCTAGTGGTTTGGCCGGAGGGACTGAAGCTTTCTTT. Encoded protein: CASGLAGGTEAFF. Supplemented by reference TRBV12-5 and TRBJ1-1, the full variable domain reads DARVTQTPRHKVTEMGQEVTMRCQPILGHNTVFWYRQTMMQGLELLAYFRNRAPLDDSGMPKDRFSAEMPDATLATLKIQPSEPRDSAVYFCASGLAGGTEAFFGQGTRLTVV.

The chain joins TRBV28 to TRBJ1-2, with D possibly TRBD1 on 6 matching bases. The CDR3 consists of 13 residues. Germline CDR1 reads MDHEN; CDR2 reads SYDVKM. The V end was cut by 11 bases, the J end by 7 bases, with 20 bases between. The CDR3, as DNA: TGTGCCGCTTCCTTAGACAGGTCCGGTGGCTACACCTTC. Translating gives CAASLDRSGGYTF.

A remark on this clone: Other DNA sequences within the sample encode an identical CDR3. The chain employs TRBV27 and TRBJ1-1; 7 bases match TRBD1. V lost 8 bases and J lost 0; bases outside the gene matches: 6. The CDR3 contains 14 residues. Germline CDR1 is MNHEY and CDR2 is SMNVEV (reference sequence). This chain's CDR3 is CASRGTVMNTEAFF. CDR3 DNA sequence: TGTGCCAGCCGAGGGACAGTAATGAACACTGAAGCTTTCTTT.

This clone was counted a single time. The sample has other DNA sequences that encode this CDR3 too. The rearrangement links TRBV28 to TRBJ2-1, with TRBD2 matching over 7 bases. The CDR3 spans 15 residues. The V segment lost 3 bases and the J segment 0 bases; nucleotides outside the gene matches: 2. Germline V gene data show CDR1 as MDHEN and CDR2 as SYDVKM. The CDR3 DNA reads TGTGCCAGCAGTTTTCGCGGGAGCTCCTACAATGAGCAGTTCTTC. Translation: CASSFRGSSYNEQFF.

This clone was seen a single time. The rearrangement links TRBV28 to TRBJ2-5; tentatively, D is TRBD2 (6 bases). CDR3 length: 13 residues. Germline CDR1 is MDHEN and CDR2 is SYDVKM. V was cut by 10 bases and J by 7 bases, with 19 bases left in between. The CDR3 here is CATMDRGLGTQYF. CDR3 nucleotide sequence: TGTGCCACCATGGACCGGGGGTTAGGGACCCAGTACTTC. The complete variable domain, with remaining parts taken from reference TRBV28 and TRBJ2-5, reads DVKVTQSSRYLVKRTGEKVFLECVQDMDHENMFWYRQDPGLGLRLIYFSYDVKMKEKGDIPEGYSVSREKKERFSLILESASTNQTSMYLCATMDRGLGTQYFGPGTRLLVL.

The chain has TRBV15 and TRBJ1-1, with unresolved D. The V end was cut by 0 bases, the J end by 0 bases, with 11 bases between. This CDR3 spans 16 amino acids. Germline V gives CDR1 LNHNV, CDR2 YYDKDF (reference sequence). CDR3 bases: TGTGCCACCAGCAGAGATGGGGAGGGAATGAACACTGAAGCTTTCTTT. This encodes CATSRDGEGMNTEAFF.

For the CDR3, the DNA is TGTGCCAGCAGTCTTGACCTTTCAACTAATGAAAAACTGTTTTTT. This encodes CASSLDLSTNEKLFF. The genes are TRBV28 and TRBJ1-4; D gene uncertain. Germline CDR1 is MDHEN and CDR2 is SYDVKM. The CDR3 covers 15 residues. V lost 5 bases to trimming and J lost 0 bases, with 10 bases between them.

This chain connects TRBV27 to TRBJ2-1, with D possibly being TRBD2 (5 bases). CDR3 size: 15 residues. The V end lost 6 bases, the J end lost 3 bases, and 15 bases lay between the germline ends. Germline assignment: CDR1 MNHEY and CDR2 SMNVEV (reference sequence). The CDR3 region has the DNA TGTGCCAGCAGACCACGGGGAGACTACTACAATGAGCAGTTCTTC. Protein: CASRPRGDYYNEQFF.

The CDR3 DNA reads TGTGCCAGCAGCTCAAGGACTAGCGGGCCCGCTGAGATTACCTACGAGCAGTACTTC. The encoded protein is CASSSRTSGPAEITYEQYF. V gene TRBV7-2 combines with J gene TRBJ2-7, with 11 bases aligning to TRBD2. Germline V CDR1 and CDR2: SGHTA, FQGNSA. The CDR3 is 19 residues long. The trim removed 4 bases at V and 2 bases at J, leaving 16 bases unmatched. Combining the CDR3 with reference TRBV7-2 and TRBJ2-7 gives the whole variable domain GAGVSQSPSNKVTEKGKDVELRCDPISGHTALYWYRQSLGQGLEFLIYFQGNSAPDKSGLPSDRFSAERTGGSVSTLTIQRTQQEDSAVYLCASSSRTSGPAEITYEQYFGPGTRLTVT.

J is TRBJ1-2 and V is TRBV7-9; tentatively, D is TRBD1 (5 bases). This CDR3 is 16 amino acids long. Trimming removed 5 bases from V and 8 bases from J, with 24 bases in between. Germline lookup yields CDR1 SEHNR and CDR2 FQNEAQ (reference sequence). DNA of the CDR3: TGTGCCAGCAGCCCAGGGCCCGTCTACCCACTCGACGGCTACACCTTC. This gives the protein CASSPGPVYPLDGYTF.

The chain couples TRBV6-4 to TRBJ2-3, with 10 nucleotides matching TRBD1. This CDR3 region has 16 residues. V lost 6 bases, J lost 5 bases, and 11 bases stayed unmatched. Germline V lookup: CDR1 MRHNA, CDR2 SNTAGT. CDR3 coding DNA: TGTGCCAGCAGGAGGACAGGGGGAGACCAAGGAGATACGCAGTATTTT. Its protein is CASRRTGGDQGDTQYF.

The table lists this clone with a count of one. The rearrangement uses TRBV9 and TRBJ2-3; D is unresolved. Germline V gene lookup returns CDR1 SGDLS and CDR2 YYNGEE. The CDR3 covers 13 residues. V was cut by 5 bases and J by 1 base, with 8 bases left in between. The chain's CDR3 is CASSSSGTDTQYF. The CDR3 DNA is TGTGCCAGCAGTTCGTCCGGCACAGATACGCAGTATTTT.

V gene TRBV7-8 combines with J gene TRBJ2-1, with 8 nucleotides matching TRBD2. Germline values: CDR1 SGHVS, CDR2 FQNEAQ. Unmatched junction bases numbered 2, after V lost 3 bases and J lost 4 bases. The CDR3 runs 14 residues. CDR3 sequence (DNA): TGTGCCAGCAGCTTCGAGCGGGGGTACAATGAGCAGTTCTTC. Protein sequence: CASSFERGYNEQFF.

V and J are TRBV9 and TRBJ1-1, with no clear D. V lost 0 bases to trimming and J lost 0 bases, with 6 bases between them. This CDR3 has 14 amino acids. Germline CDR1 reads SGDLS; CDR2 reads YYNGEE. CDR3 protein: CASSVANMNTEAFF. In DNA form, the CDR3 reads TGTGCCAGCAGCGTAGCTAACATGAACACTGAAGCTTTCTTT.

The chain uses TRBV28 and TRBJ1-5; D is uncertain. The V gene's germline CDR1 is MDHEN and CDR2 SYDVKM. The CDR3 is 15 residues long. V lost 7 bases and J 0 bases, leaving 13 bases between the germline ends. Here the CDR3 reads CASIDTPYSNQPQHF. The CDR3 DNA reads as TGTGCCAGCATTGACACCCCCTATAGCAATCAGCCCCAGCATTTT.

The rearrangement uses TRBV27 and TRBJ1-5; unclear D gene. The V gene lost 8 bases and the J gene lost 6 bases, with 8 bases spanning the gap. This CDR3 contains 11 residues. The V gene's germline CDR1 is MNHEY and CDR2 SMNVEV (reference sequence). The CDR3 reads CASSRSQPQHF. The CDR3 region has the DNA TGTGCCAGCTCCAGATCTCAGCCCCAGCATTTT.

V is TRBV7-9 and J is TRBJ2-7, with TRBD2 matching over 8 bases. Trimming removed 5 bases from V and 5 bases from J; junction bases left unmatched: 14. The CDR3 runs to 16 residues. Germline-derived CDR1 and CDR2 are SEHNR and FQNEAQ (reference sequence). In nucleotides, the CDR3 is TGTGCCAGCAGCACCGGGGGGGACGTGAACCTCCACGAGCAGTACTTC. It encodes CASSTGGDVNLHEQYF.

The gene calls are TRBV27 and TRBJ2-2; 7 nucleotides align to TRBD2. Germline V gene data show CDR1 as MNHEY and CDR2 as SMNVEV (reference sequence). This CDR3 comprises 14 residues. V lost 5 bases to trimming and J lost 7 bases; unmatched junction nucleotides: 7. The CDR3 bases are TGTGCCAGCAGTGGTTTCGCGGGAGTCGGGGAGCTGTTTTTT. This sequence encodes CASSGFAGVGELFF.